This entry lists 17 T cell receptor beta chains sequenced from one sample in a study of T cells in Graves' hyperthyroidism and ophthalmopathy. RNA transcripts yielded amplified TCR beta CDR3 regions. First-round RT-PCR targeting the TCR CDR3 was performed with the HTBI primer set. One entry per CDR3 protein, called by TCRdb with MiXCR from the multiplex PCR reads. The sample consists of 550,000 to 600,000 distinct CDR3 sequences, about 14% of them appearing once. The sequenced sample consisted of blood. The receptors stem from a woman younger than 30 with Graves' ophthalmopathy.

This clonotype was counted at least ten times. The V call is TRBV11-2, the J call TRBJ2-1; TRBD2 matches 14 bases. V gave up 4 bases and J gave up 12 bases; unmatched junction bases: 11. The germline V gene has CDR1 SGHAT and CDR2 FQNNGV. The CDR3 sequence is 16 residues long. The CDR3, as DNA: TGTGCCAGCAGCTCGGGACTAGCGGGAGCGAATTTGGCGCAGTTCTTC. This encodes CASSSGLAGANLAQFF.

The table lists this clonotype with many counts. This sequence joins TRBV29-1 and TRBJ2-7; no clear D. Germline loops: CDR1 SQVTM, CDR2 ANQGSEA. V gave up 6 bases and J gave up 1 base, with 10 bases separating them. The CDR3 is 12 amino acids. This CDR3 reads CSVSGPSYEQYF. In DNA form, the CDR3 reads TGCAGCGTGTCCGGGCCATCCTACGAGCAGTACTTC.

For the CDR3, the DNA is TGTGCCAGCAGTCCTCGACCTTGGACTAGCGGGAGCGGCTACAATGAGCAGTTCTTC. Translated: CASSPRPWTSGSGYNEQFF. The chain has TRBV12-3 or TRBV12-4 and TRBJ2-1; 13 bases map to TRBD2. Trimming at V came to 5 bases and at J to 3 bases, leaving 13 bases not matched to a gene. This CDR3 spans 19 amino acids.

This clonotype has only a few counts. The rearrangement uses TRBV27 and TRBJ1-2, with D possibly TRBD1 on 6 matching bases. Trimming left V 6 bases short and J 4 bases short, with 12 bases between. The CDR3 consists of 13 residues. Germline V gene lookup returns CDR1 MNHEY and CDR2 SMNVEV (reference sequence). CDR3 region: CASRGGRGYGYTF. As DNA, the CDR3 is TGTGCCAGCAGGGGGGGGCGCGGCTATGGCTACACCTTC.

This clonotype was seen repeatedly, ten times or more. The V gene is TRBV24-1, the J gene TRBJ2-5; TRBD1 matches 8 bases. This CDR3 comprises 15 residues. Germline V gene lookup returns CDR1 KGHDR and CDR2 SFDVKD. V trimming: 4 bases; J trimming: 4 bases; junction bases outside the gene matches: 7. CDR3: CATSDRQGNGETQYF. The CDR3 DNA reads TGTGCCACCAGTGACCGACAGGGGAACGGAGAGACCCAGTACTTC.

The chain recombines TRBV7-9 with TRBJ2-3; 14 bases agree with TRBD2. Germline V lookup: CDR1 SEHNR, CDR2 FQNEAQ (reference sequence). With V trimmed by 1 base and J by 6 bases, 3 bases remained unmatched. This CDR3 contains 16 residues. DNA for the CDR3: TGTGCCAGCAGCTTAGGACTAGCGGGAGGGAGGGATACGCAGTATTTT. It encodes CASSLGLAGGRDTQYF. Together with reference TRBV7-9 and TRBJ2-3, the CDR3 gives the full variable domain: DTGVSQNPRHKITKRGQNVTFRCDPISEHNRLYWYRQTLGQGPEFLTYFQNEAQLEKSRLLSDRFSAERPKGSFSTLEIQRTEQGDSAMYLCASSLGLAGGRDTQYFGPGTRLTVL.

This chain links TRBV19 with TRBJ2-1, with TRBD2 matching 7 bases. Looked up from germline, CDR1 is LNHDA and CDR2 is SQIVND (reference sequence). The CDR3 loop spans 16 amino acids. V was clipped by 0 bases and J by 4 bases; unmatched bases: 6. As DNA, the CDR3 is TGTGCCAGTAGTATAGATCGGGCGGGAGTTTACAATGAGCAGTTCTTC. Protein: CASSIDRAGVYNEQFF.

V is TRBV14 and J is TRBJ1-1; possibly TRBD1 for D (5 bases). With 4 bases removed from V and 4 bases from J, the gap between germline ends came to 10 bases. This CDR3 is built from 13 residues. Germline-derived CDR1 and CDR2 are SGHDN and FVKESK. The CDR3 loop is CASSPSTVTEAFF. In DNA, the CDR3 is TGTGCCAGCAGCCCCTCGACAGTCACTGAAGCTTTCTTT.

The gene calls are TRBV19 and TRBJ1-1, with 9 bases lining up with TRBD1. The CDR3 is made up of 18 amino acids. V shed 3 bases and J 0 bases; nucleotides not matched to a gene: 11. The germline V gene has CDR1 LNHDA and CDR2 SQIVND (reference sequence). The CDR3: CASSIGTPGQGLNTEAFF. The CDR3 DNA reads as TGTGCCAGTAGTATTGGGACACCGGGACAGGGACTGAACACTGAAGCTTTCTTT.

Worth noting for this clonotype: The junction differs from germline at one of its ends, possibly a read error. The V call is TRBV7-2, the J call TRBJ2-1, with TRBD2 identical over 10 bases. Germline V gene lookup returns CDR1 SGHTA and CDR2 FQGNSA. This CDR3 has 16 residues. Written as DNA, the CDR3 is TGTGCCAGCAGCTCCGGAGCGGGAGGGCCCGTCAATCAGCAGTTCTTC. It codes for CASSSGAGGPVNQQFF.

Ten or more counts support this clonotype. This chain links TRBV24-1 with TRBJ2-2; TRBD1 matches at 8 bases. CDR1 and CDR2 from the germline V gene are KGHDR and SFDVKD. This CDR3 is built from 14 residues. V gave up 3 bases and J gave up 7 bases; unmatched junction bases: 3. The CDR3 DNA sequence: TGTGCCACCAGTGATCCGACAGGGGTCGGGGAGCTGTTTTTT. This codes for CATSDPTGVGELFF.

This clonotype has at least ten counts. The chain combines TRBV28 with TRBJ1-6; D unresolved. The length of the CDR3 is 14 residues. Germline lookup yields CDR1 MDHEN and CDR2 SYDVKM. The V gene lost 8 bases and the J gene lost 10 bases, with 18 bases spanning the gap. CDR3 sequence: CASVKGSLFSPLHF. The DNA of the CDR3 is TGTGCCAGCGTGAAGGGTTCGCTTTTCTCACCCCTCCACTTT.

This chain joins TRBV7-6 and TRBJ2-1, with TRBD2 identical over 8 bases. The germline gives CDR1 SGHVS, CDR2 FNYEAQ. V was clipped by 0 bases and J by 7 bases; unmatched bases: 14. The CDR3 consists of 18 residues. The CDR3 is CASSLAPVYPGGGNEQFF. The CDR3 DNA reads as TGTGCCAGCAGCTTAGCGCCCGTCTACCCGGGAGGGGGTAATGAGCAGTTCTTC.

This clonotype showed up many times. The chain has TRBV27 and TRBJ2-1; TRBD2 might be the D (5 bases). The CDR3 is 13 amino acids. Trimming stripped 4 bases from V and 9 bases from J, with 13 bases between. Per the germline V gene, CDR1 is MNHEY and CDR2 is SMNVEV (reference sequence). CDR3 in DNA: TGTGCCAGCAGTTCAGGAGGAGCGAGTGAGCAGTTCTTC. Protein product: CASSSGGASEQFF.

In its sample, this clonotype was seen many times. The chain employs TRBV6-2 or TRBV6-3 and TRBJ2-1; 10 nucleotides align to TRBD2. Germline V lookup: CDR1 MNHEY, CDR2 SVGEGT. The CDR3 sequence is 20 residues long. J lost 9 bases, V lost 4 bases, and 24 bases had no gene match. The CDR3 sequence: CASSFSLRLAGVPQEVEQFF. The CDR3 coding sequence is TGTGCCAGCAGTTTTTCTCTCCGGCTAGCGGGAGTACCGCAGGAGGTTGAGCAGTTCTTC.

This clonotype was detected ten times or more. V gene TRBV5-1 combines with J gene TRBJ2-2; D is unclear. Germline V gene data show CDR1 as SGHRS and CDR2 as YFSETQ. Trimming took off 5 bases at V and 3 bases at J, with 8 bases between the two ends. This CDR3 spans 13 amino acids. The CDR3 DNA reads TGCGCCAGCAGTTATCAGGACACCGGGGAGCTGTTTTTT. Its translation: CASSYQDTGELFF. Full variable domain (rest looked up from reference TRBV5-1 and TRBJ2-2): KAGVTQTPRYLIKTRGQQVTLSCSPISGHRSVSWYQQTPGQGLQFLFEYFSETQRNKGNFPGRFSGRQFSNSRSEMNVSTLELGDSALYLCASSYQDTGELFFGEGSRLTVL.

The chain has TRBV27 and TRBJ2-5, with D possibly being TRBD1 or TRBD2 (5 bases each). The CDR3 spans 14 residues. Trimming removed 2 bases at V and 5 bases at J, with 12 bases between. CDR1 MNHEY and CDR2 SMNVEV come from the germline V gene (reference sequence). CDR3 residues: CASSLNPGTETQYF. The CDR3 nucleotides are TGTGCCAGCAGTTTAAATCCAGGGACGGAGACCCAGTACTTC.